This entry describes one T cell receptor beta chain. This receptor's antigen is unknown. Base qualities are not provided; no much larger clone lies one nucleotide away. Whole blood was collected in K2EDTA tubes by collaborating institutions according to the institutions' own protocols. For TCRbeta analysis, collaborator samples were shipped as frozen whole blood, as isolated PBMCs, or as DNA extracted from either sample type. TCRbeta CDR3 regions were amplified from genomic DNA by means of the immunoSEQ Assay, a bias-controlled multiplex PCR. As for how the authors treated the data: Nucleated cell counts per sample were estimated from amplification of reference gene primers within the assay. Sequence reads were collapsed and filtered to measure the absolute abundance of every unique TCRbeta CDR3 rearrangement. For each sample, productive Simpson clonality was calculated as the square root of Simpson's diversity index across productive rearrangements. What TCRdb holds here is the immuneACCESS table cut down to in-frame rearrangements. Part of the clones is not present; checked against another copy, under half of the missing clones reflect an unresolved V gene, and the others are unexplained. V and J calls and clone size are as listed in that table; D and trimming were resolved from the DNA. The table for this sample lists around 200,000 clones; approximately 81% of them were counted only once. The top ten clonotypes cover less than 5.5% of the sample.

The data were taken from a study of blood T cell repertoires in COVID-19 (TCRdb year 2020). Background on the whole study: Collaborator samples came from the United States, Italy and Spain and covered acute and convalescent phases of COVID-19. Subjects who had been exposed to COVID-19, were actively infected with it, or had recovered from it provided the deeply sampled blood TCRbeta repertoires that made up the dataset. A freely available public database, intended as a resource for researchers studying the immune response to SARS-CoV-2, is where the repertoires were released. HLA class I and class II types, where available, came from metadata supplied by the sample provider rather than from assay-based typing. The material from the prospective study consisted of cDNA or gDNA derived from T cells, B-cell-depleted T cells, or PBMCs. The samples were drawn from the first 160 participants of the ongoing ImmuneRACE study and from 950 to 1,500 subjects provided by 6 global collaborators. Sample metadata almost always included a de-identified subject ID, COVID-19 status, age in years and sex.

CDR1 and CDR2 are read off the germline V gene as SGHRS and YFSETQ. Trimming accounts for 0 bases at V and 3 bases at J, while the number of junction bases matched to no gene is 3. From the cysteine up to the phenylalanine, the CDR3 has a length of 14 residues. The only DNA kept is the CDR3, 42 bases in frame from the first base. Results the study describes overall, beyond this receptor: The quantity of clinical and demographic metadata differed by source and by participant and was supplied without curation.

What was sequenced was peripheral blood. This receptor was identified in a woman of 80 years or more with acute or convalescent COVID-19. This chain is built from TRBV5-1 and TRBJ2-7, and TRBD1 aligns with 7 junction nucleotides. This receptor carries the CDR3 CASSLGQGHYEQYF. The DNA is TGCGCCAGCAGCTTGGGACAGGGCCACTACGAGCAGTACTTC.